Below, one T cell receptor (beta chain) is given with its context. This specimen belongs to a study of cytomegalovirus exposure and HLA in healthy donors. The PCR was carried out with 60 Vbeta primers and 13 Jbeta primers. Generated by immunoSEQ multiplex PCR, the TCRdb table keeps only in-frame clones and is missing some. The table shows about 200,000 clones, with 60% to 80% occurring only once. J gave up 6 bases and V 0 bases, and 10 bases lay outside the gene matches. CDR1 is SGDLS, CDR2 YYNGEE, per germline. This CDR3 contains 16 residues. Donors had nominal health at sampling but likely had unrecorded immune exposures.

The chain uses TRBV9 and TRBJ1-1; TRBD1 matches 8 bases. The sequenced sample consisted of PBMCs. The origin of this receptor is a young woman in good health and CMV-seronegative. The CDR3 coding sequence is TGTGCCAGCAGCGTAGGGGTCGAGGACAGGGCCCCTGAAGCTTTCTTT. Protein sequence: CASSVGVEDRAPEAFF.